This TCR beta chain comes out of a study of a mutant IDH1 vaccine in newly diagnosed glioma. About the research overall: Males made up about 60% and females about 40% of treated patients, whose mean age was about 37 years. Study outcomes and limitations: Among all patients, vaccine-induced immune responses occurred in over 80%.

The CDR3 loop spans 16 amino acids. Germline lookup yields CDR1 SNHLY and CDR2 FYNNEI. Trimming shortened V by 3 bases and J by 0 bases, and 15 bases separated the two germline ends. Assay used: immunoSEQ multiplex PCR; TCRdb lists only in-frame clones, some missing. The sample records 85,000 to 100,000 clones, under 90% being singletons. On this clone itself: Antigen specificity is unknown.

Noted time point: baseline, week 1 (first vaccination visit). As for treatment: pre-vaccination baseline after standard-of-care therapy. The sequencing here drew on PBMCs, taken from a glioma patient treated with radiotherapy, temozolomide or both. The gene calls are TRBV2 and TRBJ2-7; D may be TRBD1 (5 bases). This TCR was sampled from a woman aged 50 to 60 with glioma. The CDR3 coding sequence is TGTGCCAGCAGTGAGCTCGGCAAGGGGCTCTCCTACGAGCAGTACTTC. Residues: CASSELGKGLSYEQYF.